This T cell receptor beta chain was retrieved from a study of blood T cell repertoires in COVID-19. Data came from immunoSEQ multiplex PCR; TCRdb stores just in-frame clones and leaves some out. Among approximately 200,000 clones, approximately 86% were seen once, and the ten largest hold 1.5%. CDR1 is KGHSH, CDR2 LQKENI, per germline. The CDR3 spans 14 residues. Trimming stripped 8 bases from V and 4 bases from J, with 17 bases between. Material for sequencing was peripheral blood. This TCR derives from a man younger than 35 with active or convalescent COVID-19. V usage is TRBV18 and J usage is TRBJ2-5; TRBD1 might be the D (6 bases). CDR3 loop: CASLQGLGGETQYF. In DNA, the CDR3 is TGTGCCAGCCTCCAGGGGTTAGGAGGAGAGACCCAGTACTTC.